This entry describes one TCR beta chain. Its target is not known. The sample originates from a study of blood T cells in healthy people across ages. Study-wide results and limits: Roughly linear age-related decline in beta diversity appeared, significant by age roughly 40.

The germline V gene has CDR1 MNHEY and CDR2 SMNVEV (reference sequence). The CDR3 has 16 residues. The V segment lost 9 bases and the J segment 0 bases; nucleotides outside the gene matches: 7. Combining a sample-barcoded 5' primer with a J-beta primer mix, a second PCR ran for roughly 6 to 12 cycles. TCRdb reanalysed the 5' RACE reads using MiXCR and keeps one entry per CDR3 protein. Seen here are about 1.4 million distinct CDR3 sequences, roughly 59% observed once, and the top ten hold roughly 7%. Sequenced input: blood. The clonotype comes from a man between 18 and 29 years old in good health. The rearrangement uses TRBV27 and TRBJ2-1, with 11 bases that match TRBD2. The CDR3 DNA follows: TGTGCCAGTACCGGGACTAGCGGATACTCCTACAATGAGCAGTTCTTC. Translating it yields CASTGTSGYSYNEQFF.